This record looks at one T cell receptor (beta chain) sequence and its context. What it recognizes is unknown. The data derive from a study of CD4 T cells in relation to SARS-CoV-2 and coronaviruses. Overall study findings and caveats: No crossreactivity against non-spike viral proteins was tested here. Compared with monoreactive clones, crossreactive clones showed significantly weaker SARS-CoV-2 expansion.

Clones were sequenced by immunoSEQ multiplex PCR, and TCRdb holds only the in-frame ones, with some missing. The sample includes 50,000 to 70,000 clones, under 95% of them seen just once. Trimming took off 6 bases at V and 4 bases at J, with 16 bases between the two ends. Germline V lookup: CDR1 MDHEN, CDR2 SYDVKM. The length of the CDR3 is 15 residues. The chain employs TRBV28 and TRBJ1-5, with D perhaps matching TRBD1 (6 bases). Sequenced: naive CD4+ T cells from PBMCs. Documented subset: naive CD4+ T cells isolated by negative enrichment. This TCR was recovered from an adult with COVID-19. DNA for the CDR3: TGTGCCAGCAGCCTAGGGGGGGCAGGGAATCAGCCCCAGCATTTT. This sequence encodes CASSLGGAGNQPQHF.